Presented here are 6 T cell receptor beta chains from one specimen sequenced in a study of blood T cell repertoires in COVID-19 (dated by TCRdb to about 2020). Libraries were made using the immunoSEQ multiplex PCR assay. This is the immuneACCESS table as TCRdb keeps it, with only in-frame sequences that have V and J called. A part of the clones is gone; compared with another copy, unresolved V genes explain less than half, and the rest is unexplained. This sample has around 160,000 clones in its table, and about 86% of those were observed once. Roughly 18% of the sample is in the top ten clones. Specimen: peripheral blood. The receptor set was obtained from a woman over 75 with acute or convalescent COVID-19.

This clone was counted between two and nine times. The rearrangement uses TRBV29-1 and TRBJ1-5, with D possibly matching TRBD1 (5 bases). The germline gives CDR1 SQVTM, CDR2 ANQGSEA. V was trimmed by 4 bases and J by 3 bases, leaving 13 bases between them. The CDR3 consists of 14 residues. CDR3 residues: CSVGWQGNNQPQHF. The DNA of the CDR3 is TGCAGCGTTGGGTGGCAGGGTAACAATCAGCCCCAGCATTTT.

There are a few counts of this clone. The CDR3 is CASSFQDSYEQYF. Written as DNA, the CDR3 is TGTGCCAGCAGTTTTCAGGATTCCTACGAGCAGTACTTC. The V and J genes are TRBV28 and TRBJ2-7, with no clear D. The V end was cut by 3 bases, the J end by 1 base, with 7 bases between. This CDR3 spans 13 amino acids. In germline, CDR1 is MDHEN, CDR2 SYDVKM.

The gene calls are TRBV5-1 and TRBJ2-7; tentative D call: TRBD1 (6 bases). Germline CDR1 reads SGHRS; CDR2 reads YFSETQ. Trimming stripped 4 bases from V and 1 base from J, with 18 bases between. The CDR3 is made up of 16 amino acids. CDR3 bases: TGCGCCAGCAGCCTAAAACAGGGCAGTATGTCCTACGAGCAGTACTTC. Amino acid sequence: CASSLKQGSMSYEQYF.

This rearrangement joins TRBV14 to TRBJ2-5; TRBD2 matches 10 bases. The CDR3 is made up of 17 amino acids. Germline-derived CDR1 and CDR2 are SGHDN and FVKESK. Trimming cost V 0 bases and J 5 bases; bases outside gene matches: 9. CDR3 region: CASSQDPSGRTWETQYF. The CDR3 nucleotides read TGTGCCAGCAGCCAAGACCCTAGCGGGAGAACGTGGGAGACCCAGTACTTC.

The rearrangement joins TRBV27 to TRBJ2-3; TRBD2 matches 10 bases. Germline values: CDR1 MNHEY, CDR2 SMNVEV (reference sequence). The CDR3 contains 16 residues. The trim removed 2 bases at V and 3 bases at J, leaving 5 bases unmatched. This CDR3 is CASSLGRGLATDTQYF. The CDR3 DNA follows: TGTGCCAGCAGTTTAGGTCGGGGACTAGCGACAGATACGCAGTATTTT.

This clone was observed a single time. This chain uses TRBV19 with TRBJ2-7, with 9 positions matching TRBD1. Germline CDR1 and CDR2: LNHDA and SQIVND (reference sequence). CDR3 length equals 17 residues. The V segment lost 1 base and the J segment 3 bases; nucleotides outside the gene matches: 10. The CDR3 spells CASSIVSSETGGYEQYF. CDR3 coding DNA: TGTGCCAGTAGTATAGTCAGTTCGGAGACAGGGGGCTACGAGCAGTACTTC.